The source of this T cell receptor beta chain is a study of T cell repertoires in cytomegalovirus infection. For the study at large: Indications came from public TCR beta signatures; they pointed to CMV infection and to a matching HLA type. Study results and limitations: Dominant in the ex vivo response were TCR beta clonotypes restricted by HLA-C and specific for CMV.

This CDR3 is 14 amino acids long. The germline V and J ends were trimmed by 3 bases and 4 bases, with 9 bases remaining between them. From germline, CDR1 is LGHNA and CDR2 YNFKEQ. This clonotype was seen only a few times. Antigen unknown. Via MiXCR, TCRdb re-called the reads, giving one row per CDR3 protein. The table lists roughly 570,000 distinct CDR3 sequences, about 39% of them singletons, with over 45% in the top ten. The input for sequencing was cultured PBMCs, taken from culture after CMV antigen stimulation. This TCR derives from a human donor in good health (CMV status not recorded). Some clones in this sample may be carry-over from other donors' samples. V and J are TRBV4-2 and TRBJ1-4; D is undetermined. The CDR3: CASSQGGDNEKLFF. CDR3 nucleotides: TGTGCCAGCAGCCAGGGAGGAGATAATGAAAAACTGTTTTTT.